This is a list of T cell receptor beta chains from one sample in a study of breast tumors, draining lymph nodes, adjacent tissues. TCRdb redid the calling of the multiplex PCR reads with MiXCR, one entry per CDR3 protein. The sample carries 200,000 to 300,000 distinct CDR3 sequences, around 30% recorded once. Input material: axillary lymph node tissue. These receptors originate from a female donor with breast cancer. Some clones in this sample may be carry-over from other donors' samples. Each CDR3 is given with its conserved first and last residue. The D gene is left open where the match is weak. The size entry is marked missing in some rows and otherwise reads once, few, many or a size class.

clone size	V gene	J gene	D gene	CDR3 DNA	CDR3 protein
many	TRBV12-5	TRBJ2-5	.	TGTGCTAGTGGTGCTGCCGGGACACTAACTCAAGAGACCCAGTACTTC	CASGAAGTLTQETQYF
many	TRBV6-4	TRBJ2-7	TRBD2	TGTGCCAGCGGGACTAGCGGGAGGGCCCCATCCTACGAGCAGTACTTC	CASGTSGRAPSYEQYF
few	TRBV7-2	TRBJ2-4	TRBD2	TGTGCCAGCAGCCCAGGGACTAGCGGGATTTTCGGCGGAGAGGGAATAGCCAAAAACATTCAGTACTTC	CASSPGTSGIFGGEGIAKNIQYF
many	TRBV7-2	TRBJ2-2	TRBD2	TGTGCCAGCAGCCTAATTAGGACTAGCACCGGGGAGCTGTTTTTT	CASSLIRTSTGELFF
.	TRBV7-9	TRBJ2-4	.	TGTGCCAGCAGCCCGGACAATCAGGGTCGCAGGGGGGATCGCATTCAGTACTTC	CASSPDNQGRRGDRIQYF
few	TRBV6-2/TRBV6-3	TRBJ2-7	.	TGTGCCAGCAGTAGCATTCAATCGGGACAAGCTCGAGGCGAGCAGTACTTC	CASSSIQSGQARGEQYF
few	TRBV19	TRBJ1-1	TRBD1	TGTGCCAGTAGTATAGGGGACAGGGGCACTGAAGCTTTCTTT	CASSIGDRGTEAFF
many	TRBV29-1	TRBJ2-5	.	TGCAGCGTTGAACGGGGGCTGGAGACCCAGTACTTC	CSVERGLETQYF
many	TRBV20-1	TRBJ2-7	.	TGCAGTGCTAGAGATAGTCGAAGCGGAAATCAGTACGAGCAGTACTTC	CSARDSRSGNQYEQYF
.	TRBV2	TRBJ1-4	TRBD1	TGTGCCAGCAAAGGCAGGGGGCGAGCTCTGCCGGAAAAACTGTTTTTT	CASKGRGRALPEKLFF
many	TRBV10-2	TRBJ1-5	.	TGCGCCAGCAATCACCCCCGACTTGACAGGATGGCTCAGCCCCAGCATTTT	CASNHPRLDRMAQPQHF
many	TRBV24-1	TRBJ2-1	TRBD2	TGTGCCACCGGACTAGCGAACAACAATGAGCAGTTCTTC	CATGLANNNEQFF
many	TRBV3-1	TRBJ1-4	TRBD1	TGTGCCAGCAGCCTCGCCCACAGGGGGCGTCGTGAAAAACTGTTTTTT	CASSLAHRGRREKLFF
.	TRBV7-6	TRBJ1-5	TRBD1	TGTGCCAGCAGCTTAGGGACAGGTCTTGGACAGCCCCAGCATTTT	CASSLGTGLGQPQHF
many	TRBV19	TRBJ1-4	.	TGTGCCAGTAGTATAAGCGGTGCAACTAATGAAAAACTGTTTTTT	CASSISGATNEKLFF
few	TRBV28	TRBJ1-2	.	TGTGCCAGCAGCCACCCGAGGACAGTATATGGCTACACCTTC	CASSHPRTVYGYTF
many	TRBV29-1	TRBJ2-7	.	TGCAGCGTTGGGGGGGACAACTCCTACGAGCAGTACTTC	CSVGGDNSYEQYF
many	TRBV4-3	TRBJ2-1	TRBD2	TGCGCCAGCAGCCAAGACACGGGAGGGCCTCCCAATGAGCAGTTCTTC	CASSQDTGGPPNEQFF
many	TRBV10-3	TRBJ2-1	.	TGTGCCATCAGTGGATGGGCTAACAATGAGCAGTTCTTC	CAISGWANNEQFF
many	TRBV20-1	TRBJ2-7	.	TGCAGTGCTATTCTGGCGGCTAGCGTTACCTACGAGCAGTACTTC	CSAILAASVTYEQYF
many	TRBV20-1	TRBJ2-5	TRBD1	TGCAGTGCTAATGAGGACAGGGGGACTTTTGAGACCCAGTACTTC	CSANEDRGTFETQYF
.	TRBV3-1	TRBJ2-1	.	TGTGCCAGCAGCCAAGACGCGGATTTCACCTACAATGAGCAGTTCTTC	CASSQDADFTYNEQFF
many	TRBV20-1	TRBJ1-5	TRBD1	TGCAGTGCTTCGGAGGGGGCGGGCCTACCGATCAATCAGCCCCAGCATTTT	CSASEGAGLPINQPQHF
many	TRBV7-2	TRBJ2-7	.	TGTGCCAGCGGAATGGGGGAGTACGAGCAGTACTTC	CASGMGEYEQYF
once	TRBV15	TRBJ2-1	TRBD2	TGTGCCACCAGCGGACTACTAGCGGGAGGAGGGGATTCTGAGCAGTTCTTC	CATSGLLAGGGDSEQFF
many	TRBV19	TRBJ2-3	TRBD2	TGTGCCAGTAGTCCAACTAGCGGGAGTGCAGATACGCAGTATTTT	CASSPTSGSADTQYF
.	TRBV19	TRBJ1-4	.	TGTGCCAGTAGAACACAGGGTCGAGCTAATGAAAAACTGTTTTTT	CASRTQGRANEKLFF
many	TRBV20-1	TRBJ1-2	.	TGCAGTGCTGACAGCCACCGGATTGGTAACTATGGCTACACCTTC	CSADSHRIGNYGYTF
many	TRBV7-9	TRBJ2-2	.	TGTGCCAGCAGCCCGGGACGGTTTAACACCGGGGAGCTGTTTTTT	CASSPGRFNTGELFF
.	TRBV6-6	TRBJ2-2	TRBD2	TGTGCCAGCAGTCACCGGACTAGCGGGAGCTTCACCGGGGAGCTGTTTTTT	CASSHRTSGSFTGELFF
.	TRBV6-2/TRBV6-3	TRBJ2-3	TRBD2	TGTGCCAGCAGTTCGGGGGGAGAAGGGTCAGATACGCAGTATTTT	CASSSGGEGSDTQYF